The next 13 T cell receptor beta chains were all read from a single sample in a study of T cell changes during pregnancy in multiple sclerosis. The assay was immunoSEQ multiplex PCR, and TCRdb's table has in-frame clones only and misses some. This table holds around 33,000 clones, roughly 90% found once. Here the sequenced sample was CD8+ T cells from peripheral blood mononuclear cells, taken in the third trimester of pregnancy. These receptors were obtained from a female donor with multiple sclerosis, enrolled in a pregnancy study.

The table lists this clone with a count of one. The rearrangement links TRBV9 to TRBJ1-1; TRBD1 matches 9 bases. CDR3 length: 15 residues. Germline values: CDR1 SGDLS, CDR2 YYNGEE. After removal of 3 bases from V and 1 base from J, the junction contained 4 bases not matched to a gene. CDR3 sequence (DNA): TGTGCCAGCAGCGAGACGGGACAGGGGAACACTGAAGCTTTCTTT. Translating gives CASSETGQGNTEAFF. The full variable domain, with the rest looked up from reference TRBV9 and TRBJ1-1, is DSGVTQTPKHLITATGQRVTLRCSPRSGDLSVYWYQQSLDQGLQFLIQYYNGEERAKGNILERFSAQQFPDLHSELNLSSLELGDSALYFCASSETGQGNTEAFFGQGTRLTVV.

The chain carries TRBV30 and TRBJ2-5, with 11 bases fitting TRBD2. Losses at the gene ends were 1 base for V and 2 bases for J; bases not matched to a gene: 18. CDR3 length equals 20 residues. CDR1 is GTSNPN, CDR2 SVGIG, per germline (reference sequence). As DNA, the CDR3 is TGTGCCTGGAGTGAGGGCCCCCCCGACCTTAGCGGGGGGGTACAAGAGACCCAGTACTTC. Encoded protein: CAWSEGPPDLSGGVQETQYF.

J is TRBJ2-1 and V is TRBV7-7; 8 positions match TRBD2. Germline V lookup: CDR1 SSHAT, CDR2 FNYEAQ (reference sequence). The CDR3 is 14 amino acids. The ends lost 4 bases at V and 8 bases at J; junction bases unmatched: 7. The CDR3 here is CASSSGGAFDEQFF. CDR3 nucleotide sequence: TGTGCCAGCAGCTCCGGGGGGGCTTTCGATGAGCAGTTCTTC.

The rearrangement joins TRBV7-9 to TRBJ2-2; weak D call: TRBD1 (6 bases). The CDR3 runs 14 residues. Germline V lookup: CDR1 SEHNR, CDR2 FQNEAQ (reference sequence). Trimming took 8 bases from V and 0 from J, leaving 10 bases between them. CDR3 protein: CASSGTTNTGELFF. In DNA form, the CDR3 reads TGTGCCAGCTCCGGGACAACGAACACCGGGGAGCTGTTTTTT.

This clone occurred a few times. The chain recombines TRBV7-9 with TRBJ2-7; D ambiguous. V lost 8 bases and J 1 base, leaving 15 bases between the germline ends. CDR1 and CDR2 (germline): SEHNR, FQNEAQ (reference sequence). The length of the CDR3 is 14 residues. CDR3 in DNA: TGTGCCAGCGGCCTGGCCTTTTCATCCTACGAGCAGTACTTC. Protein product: CASGLAFSSYEQYF.

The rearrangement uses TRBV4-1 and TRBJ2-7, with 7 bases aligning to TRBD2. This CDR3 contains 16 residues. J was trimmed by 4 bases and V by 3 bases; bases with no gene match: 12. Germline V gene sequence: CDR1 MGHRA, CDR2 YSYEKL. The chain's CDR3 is CASSQNLFTGGYEQYF. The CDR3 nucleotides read TGCGCCAGCAGCCAGAACCTCTTCACGGGAGGTTACGAGCAGTACTTC.

Here the CDR3 reads CSVGGRDRERGETQYF. The CDR3 DNA follows: TGCAGCGTTGGGGGTCGGGACAGGGAAAGGGGAGAGACCCAGTACTTC. V is TRBV29-1 and J is TRBJ2-5, with 9 bases that match TRBD1. Looked up from germline, CDR1 is SQVTM and CDR2 is ANQGSEA. The CDR3 is made up of 16 amino acids. V was pared by 4 bases and J by 4 bases, with 13 bases of the junction left unmatched.

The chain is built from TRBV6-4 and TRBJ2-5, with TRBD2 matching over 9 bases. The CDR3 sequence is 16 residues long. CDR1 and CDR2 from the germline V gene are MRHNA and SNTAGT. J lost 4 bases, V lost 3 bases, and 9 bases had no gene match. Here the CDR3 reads CASSESWRGGPETQYF. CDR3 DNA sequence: TGTGCCAGCAGTGAATCATGGCGGGGGGGCCCAGAGACCCAGTACTTC.

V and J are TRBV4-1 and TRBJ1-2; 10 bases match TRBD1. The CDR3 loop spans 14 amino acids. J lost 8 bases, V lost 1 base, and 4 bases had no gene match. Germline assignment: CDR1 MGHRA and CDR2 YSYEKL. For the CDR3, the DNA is TGCGCCAGCAGCCAAGGTCGGGACAGGGGCGGCTACACCTTC. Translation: CASSQGRDRGGYTF.

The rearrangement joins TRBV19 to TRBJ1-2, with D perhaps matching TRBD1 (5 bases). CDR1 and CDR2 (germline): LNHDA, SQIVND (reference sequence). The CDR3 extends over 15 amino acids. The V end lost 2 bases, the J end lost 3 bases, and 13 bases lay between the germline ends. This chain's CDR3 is CASSIRGAVDYGYTF. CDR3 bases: TGTGCCAGTAGTATAAGGGGCGCGGTCGACTATGGCTACACCTTC.

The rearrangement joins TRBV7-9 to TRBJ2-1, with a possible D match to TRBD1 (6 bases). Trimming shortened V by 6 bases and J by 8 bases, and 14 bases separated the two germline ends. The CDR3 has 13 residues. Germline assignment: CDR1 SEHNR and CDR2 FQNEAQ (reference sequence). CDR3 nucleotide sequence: TGTGCCAGCAGAAACACAGGGTTGGATGAGCAGTTCTTC. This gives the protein CASRNTGLDEQFF.

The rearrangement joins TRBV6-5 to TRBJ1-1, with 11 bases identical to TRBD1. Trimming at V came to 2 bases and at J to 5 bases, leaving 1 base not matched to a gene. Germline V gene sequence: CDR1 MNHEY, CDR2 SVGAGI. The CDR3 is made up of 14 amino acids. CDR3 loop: CASSYGTGGTEAFF. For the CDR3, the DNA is TGTGCCAGCAGTTACGGGACAGGGGGGACTGAAGCTTTCTTT.

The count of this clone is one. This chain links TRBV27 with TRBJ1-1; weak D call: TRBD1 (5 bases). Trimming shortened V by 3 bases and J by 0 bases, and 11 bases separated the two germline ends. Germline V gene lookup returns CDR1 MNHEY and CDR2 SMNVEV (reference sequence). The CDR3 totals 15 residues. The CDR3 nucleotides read TGTGCCAGCAGTTTTGCGGGACCTTTGAACACTGAAGCTTTCTTT. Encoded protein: CASSFAGPLNTEAFF.